This TCR beta chain was sequenced during a study of beta chain features in type 1 diabetes. Whole-study results and caveats: Shortening that was moderate but significant affected the TCRB CDR3s of Type 1 diabetes patients in all four CD4+ subsets.

Comments on this clone: The target antigen is unknown.

Isolated RNA was reverse transcribed in full, so expressed TCRB transcripts were sequenced. Data came from immunoSEQ multiplex PCR; TCRdb stores just in-frame clones and leaves some out. The sample comprises 680,000 or so clones, over 10% of which are singletons, and roughly 0.022% rests with the top ten. What was sequenced was naive CD4+ T cells from blood. The TCR originated in a man in his late teens or twenties with type 1 diabetes.

The CDR3 nucleotides are TGTGCCAGCTCACGCTCCGAAGCCCTCGGGGCTGGTAGAGCCAACGTCCTGACTTTC. This codes for CASSRSEALGAGRANVLTF. The chain is built from TRBV18 and TRBJ2-6; either TRBD1 or TRBD2 may fit D (5 bases each). Per germline, CDR1 KGHSH and CDR2 LQKENI. The CDR3 contains 19 residues. Trimming pared 4 bases from V and 7 bases from J, leaving 26 bases between.